Given below is one TCR beta chain in context. This sample is part of a study of blood T cell repertoires in COVID-19. In the study overall: Whether acute or convalescent, the COVID-19 samples came from the United States, Italy and Spain. Sources were T cells, B-cell-depleted T cells, or PBMCs; the material itself was cDNA or gDNA.

The CDR3 spans 15 residues. V shed 5 bases, J shed 4 bases, and the junction held 9 bases outside the gene matches. The germline CDR1 and CDR2 sequences are KGHDR and SFDVKD. Source study methods: Amplifying reference gene primers gave estimates of nucleated cell counts. Sequencing used immunoSEQ multiplex PCR; TCRdb keeps in-frame clones, though not all of them. Clone size and V and J calls were adopted from that table, with D and trimming inferred from the DNA. The sample lists approximately 10,000 clones; 82% were seen once. The TCR was taken from a human donor in a cohort sampled during active COVID-19. The rearrangement joins TRBV24-1 to TRBJ2-5, with 7 bases matching TRBD1. Sequencing was done on a sample of peripheral blood. The CDR3 loop reads CATSGLAGGGETQYF. The DNA for the CDR3 is TGTGCCACCAGTGGGTTGGCAGGGGGTGGAGAGACCCAGTACTTC.